The rows below give T cell receptor beta chains drawn from one sample of a study of Graves' ophthalmopathy and Graves' hyperthyroidism. In TCRdb, the multiplex PCR reads were re-called with MiXCR into one record per CDR3 protein. The data contain 300,000 to 450,000 distinct CDR3 sequences, about 18% of them seen just once; the ten biggest clones take up roughly 2.3%. Sequencing used peripheral blood. Receptors originate from an adult woman with stable Graves' hyperthyroidism. CDR3s include the opening cysteine and the closing phenylalanine or tryptophan. A D gene is named only where the DNA matches it firmly. Size values are once, few and many counts, or a class for expanded clones, and some rows have none.

clone size: many
J gene: TRBJ1-1
D gene: NA
V gene: TRBV12-3/TRBV12-4
CDR3 DNA: TGTGCCAGCAGTTTACGTAGAGACATCAACACTGAAGCTTTCTTT
CDR3 protein: CASSLRRDINTEAFF

clone size: many
J gene: TRBJ1-1
D gene: NA
V gene: TRBV6-2/TRBV6-3
CDR3 DNA: TGTGCCAGCAGTTACCCGAACTTGAACACTGAAGCTTTCTTT
CDR3 protein: CASSYPNLNTEAFF

clone size: many
J gene: TRBJ1-5
D gene: TRBD1
V gene: TRBV18
CDR3 DNA: TGTGCCAGCTCGGAAAGGACAGGGTTTGGTCAGCCCCAGCATTTT
CDR3 protein: CASSERTGFGQPQHF

clone size: NA
J gene: TRBJ1-2
D gene: TRBD1
V gene: TRBV29-1
CDR3 DNA: TGCAGCGTGCCGACAGGGAACTATGGCTACACCTTC
CDR3 protein: CSVPTGNYGYTF

clone size: many
J gene: TRBJ1-3
D gene: NA
V gene: TRBV6-5
CDR3 DNA: TGTGCCAGCAGTATAGACGACGGAAACACCATATATTTT
CDR3 protein: CASSIDDGNTIYF

clone size: few
J gene: TRBJ1-5
D gene: NA
V gene: TRBV20-1
CDR3 DNA: TGCAGTGCTTTTGACCCCAGGCTTAGCAATCAGCCCCAGCATTTT
CDR3 protein: CSAFDPRLSNQPQHF

clone size: many
J gene: TRBJ2-5
D gene: NA
V gene: TRBV12-3/TRBV12-4
CDR3 DNA: TGTGCCAGCAGTTCCCGTGAGACCCAGTACTTC
CDR3 protein: CASSSRETQYF

clone size: many
J gene: TRBJ2-5
D gene: TRBD1
V gene: TRBV9
CDR3 DNA: TGTGCCAGCAGCCCATTGGGACAGGGGGAAGGAGAGACCCAGTACTTC
CDR3 protein: CASSPLGQGEGETQYF

clone size: NA
J gene: TRBJ1-2
D gene: TRBD1
V gene: TRBV15
CDR3 DNA: TGTGCCACCAGCAGAGATTATTTGGGACAGTTCTATGGCTACACCTTC
CDR3 protein: CATSRDYLGQFYGYTF

clone size: many
J gene: TRBJ2-5
D gene: NA
V gene: TRBV11-2
CDR3 DNA: TGTGCCAGCAGCTTGACTTTAGAGACCCAGTACTTC
CDR3 protein: CASSLTLETQYF

clone size: few
J gene: TRBJ1-1
D gene: NA
V gene: TRBV30
CDR3 DNA: TGTGCCTGGAGAGCCGGGGCTGGGGGTATGGCTTTCTTT
CDR3 protein: CAWRAGAGGMAFF

clone size: many
J gene: TRBJ1-2
D gene: NA
V gene: TRBV20-1
CDR3 DNA: TGCAGTGCTAGAGATCCTGGGGACCCTAACTATGGCTACACCTTC
CDR3 protein: CSARDPGDPNYGYTF

clone size: many
J gene: TRBJ2-3
D gene: NA
V gene: TRBV12-3/TRBV12-4
CDR3 DNA: TGTGCCAGCAGCCCCATACTACAAGATACGCAGTATTTT
CDR3 protein: CASSPILQDTQYF

clone size: many
J gene: TRBJ1-1
D gene: TRBD1
V gene: TRBV28
CDR3 DNA: TGTGCCAGCAGTACTCACCGGGACAGGGGAATGAACACTGAAGCTTTCTTT
CDR3 protein: CASSTHRDRGMNTEAFF

clone size: many
J gene: TRBJ1-1
D gene: NA
V gene: TRBV5-1
CDR3 DNA: TGCGCCAGCAGCTTGGAGAGAGGGATGAACACTGAAGCTTTCTTT
CDR3 protein: CASSLERGMNTEAFF